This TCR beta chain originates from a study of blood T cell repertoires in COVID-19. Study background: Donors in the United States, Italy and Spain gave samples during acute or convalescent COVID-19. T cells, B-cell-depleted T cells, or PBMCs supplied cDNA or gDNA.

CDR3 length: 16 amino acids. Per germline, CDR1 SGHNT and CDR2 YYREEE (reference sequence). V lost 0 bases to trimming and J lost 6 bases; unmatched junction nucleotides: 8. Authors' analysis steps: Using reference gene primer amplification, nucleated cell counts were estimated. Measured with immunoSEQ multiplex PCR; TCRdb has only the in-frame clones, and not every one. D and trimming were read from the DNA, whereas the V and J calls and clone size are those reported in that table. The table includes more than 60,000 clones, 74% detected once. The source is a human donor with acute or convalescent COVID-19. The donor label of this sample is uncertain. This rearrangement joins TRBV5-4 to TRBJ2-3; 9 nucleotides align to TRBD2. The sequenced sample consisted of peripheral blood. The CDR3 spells CASSLAGGGAKDTQYF. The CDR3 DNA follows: TGTGCCAGCAGCTTGGCGGGCGGGGGGGCGAAGGATACGCAGTATTTT.